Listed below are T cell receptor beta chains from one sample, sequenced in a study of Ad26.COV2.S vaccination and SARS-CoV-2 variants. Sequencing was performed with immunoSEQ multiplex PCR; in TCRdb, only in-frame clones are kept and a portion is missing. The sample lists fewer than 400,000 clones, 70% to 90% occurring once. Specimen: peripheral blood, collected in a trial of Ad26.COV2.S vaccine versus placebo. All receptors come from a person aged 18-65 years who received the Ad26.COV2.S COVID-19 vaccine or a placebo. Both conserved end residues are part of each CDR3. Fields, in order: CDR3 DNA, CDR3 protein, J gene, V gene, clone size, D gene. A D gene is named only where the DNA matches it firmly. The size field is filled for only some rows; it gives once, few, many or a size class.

cdr3_nt: TGTGCCAGCAAGGGGCTTCAGGGTTATGGCTACACCTTC
cdr3_aa: CASKGLQGYGYTF
j_call: TRBJ1-2
v_call: TRBV19
clone_size: few
d_call: .

cdr3_nt: TGTGCCAGCAGCTTAGTGAGGCGTGTGGGTAACTATGGCTACACCTTC
cdr3_aa: CASSLVRRVGNYGYTF
j_call: TRBJ1-2
v_call: TRBV7-2
clone_size: .
d_call: .

cdr3_nt: TGTGCCAGCAGTTTTTTGGGGGGAAGGAGGAGTAGCTACACCTTC
cdr3_aa: CASSFLGGRRSSYTF
j_call: TRBJ1-2
v_call: TRBV27
clone_size: .
d_call: .

cdr3_nt: TGTGCCAGCAGTAGAGGGGATTCGGACACTGAAGCTTTCTTT
cdr3_aa: CASSRGDSDTEAFF
j_call: TRBJ1-1
v_call: TRBV6-5
clone_size: .
d_call: .

cdr3_nt: TGCAGTGCTAGTTTAAGGTCGAGGGGCTATGGCTACACCTTC
cdr3_aa: CSASLRSRGYGYTF
j_call: TRBJ1-2
v_call: TRBV20-1
clone_size: .
d_call: .

cdr3_nt: TGTGCCAGCAGTCGTCGCTACGAGCAGTACTTC
cdr3_aa: CASSRRYEQYF
j_call: TRBJ2-7
v_call: TRBV28
clone_size: .
d_call: .

cdr3_nt: TGTGCCAGCAGCGTTACTAGCGGGTCCAAAAACATTCAGTACTTC
cdr3_aa: CASSVTSGSKNIQYF
j_call: TRBJ2-4
v_call: TRBV7-9
clone_size: .
d_call: TRBD2

cdr3_nt: TGTGCCAGCAGTTATTTCGGCACAGGGTCTCCTGAAGCTTTCTTT
cdr3_aa: CASSYFGTGSPEAFF
j_call: TRBJ1-1
v_call: TRBV6-5
clone_size: .
d_call: .

cdr3_nt: TGTGCCAGCTCACCACCGGTCCGGGCCTACGAGCAGTACTTC
cdr3_aa: CASSPPVRAYEQYF
j_call: TRBJ2-7
v_call: TRBV18
clone_size: .
d_call: .

cdr3_nt: TGTGCCACCAGTGATTTCCGGGACAGGGGAGCCTACGAGCAGTACTTC
cdr3_aa: CATSDFRDRGAYEQYF
j_call: TRBJ2-7
v_call: TRBV24-1
clone_size: .
d_call: TRBD1

cdr3_nt: TGTGCCAGCAGCAAACTACTGGCGGGGCAAGAGACCCAGTACTTC
cdr3_aa: CASSKLLAGQETQYF
j_call: TRBJ2-5
v_call: TRBV11-2
clone_size: .
d_call: .

cdr3_nt: TGTGCCAGCAGAGCCAGACAGGGCAGCAACACTGAAGCTTTCTTT
cdr3_aa: CASRARQGSNTEAFF
j_call: TRBJ1-1
v_call: TRBV6-5
clone_size: .
d_call: TRBD1

cdr3_nt: TGTGCCAGCACCCCCCGCCAGGGGTTCCACTACGAGCAGTACTTC
cdr3_aa: CASTPRQGFHYEQYF
j_call: TRBJ2-7
v_call: TRBV28
clone_size: .
d_call: .

cdr3_nt: TGTGCCAGCAGCCCCCGGGCAGGGGAAGGACTGTTTTTT
cdr3_aa: CASSPRAGEGLFF
j_call: TRBJ1-4
v_call: TRBV3-1/TRBV3-2
clone_size: .
d_call: .

cdr3_nt: TGTGCCAGCAGCTTAATGGGTGAAAAACTGTTTTTT
cdr3_aa: CASSLMGEKLFF
j_call: TRBJ1-4
v_call: TRBV7-9
clone_size: .
d_call: .

cdr3_nt: TGTGCCAGCAGCTACTTGGGACAGGGGCCCCAAGCTTTCTTT
cdr3_aa: CASSYLGQGPQAFF
j_call: TRBJ1-1
v_call: TRBV6-2/TRBV6-3
clone_size: .
d_call: TRBD1

cdr3_nt: TGTGCCAGCAGTCTACCAGGACAGGGGGCAGTCACCATATATTTT
cdr3_aa: CASSLPGQGAVTIYF
j_call: TRBJ1-3
v_call: TRBV28
clone_size: .
d_call: TRBD1

cdr3_nt: TGTGCCAGCAGCTTAGATAGGACCGGGACAGTTCCATTGATTGAAGCTTTCTTT
cdr3_aa: CASSLDRTGTVPLIEAFF
j_call: TRBJ1-1
v_call: TRBV11-2
clone_size: .
d_call: TRBD1

cdr3_nt: TGCAGTGCTAACACAGGTCTTGAAGCTTTCTTT
cdr3_aa: CSANTGLEAFF
j_call: TRBJ1-1
v_call: TRBV20-1
clone_size: .
d_call: .

cdr3_nt: TGTGCCAGCAGCCAAGCCTCCGGGACAGTGAAGAATGAGCAGTTCTTC
cdr3_aa: CASSQASGTVKNEQFF
j_call: TRBJ2-1
v_call: TRBV3-1/TRBV3-2
clone_size: few
d_call: TRBD1

cdr3_nt: TGTGCCAGCAGCCAAGAGCCCCCGAGCAATCAGCCCCAGCATTTT
cdr3_aa: CASSQEPPSNQPQHF
j_call: TRBJ1-5
v_call: TRBV4-2
clone_size: .
d_call: .

cdr3_nt: TGCGCCAGCTCATGGACAGGGGAAACCGGGGAGCTGTTTTTT
cdr3_aa: CASSWTGETGELFF
j_call: TRBJ2-2
v_call: TRBV5-1
clone_size: .
d_call: TRBD1

cdr3_nt: TGTGCCAGCAGTGAATGGGCCTCTTATAATTCACCCCTCCACTTT
cdr3_aa: CASSEWASYNSPLHF
j_call: TRBJ1-6
v_call: TRBV6-1
clone_size: .
d_call: .

cdr3_nt: TGTGCCACCAGTGGTTCCTCGGCGGGAGGGGGCGGGAGCTCCTACAATGAGCAGTTCTTC
cdr3_aa: CATSGSSAGGGGSSYNEQFF
j_call: TRBJ2-1
v_call: TRBV24-1
clone_size: .
d_call: TRBD2

cdr3_nt: TGTGCCAGCAGCCCAACCGGCTTGCAAGAGACCCAGTACTTC
cdr3_aa: CASSPTGLQETQYF
j_call: TRBJ2-5
v_call: TRBV7-3
clone_size: .
d_call: .

cdr3_nt: TGTGCCAGTGCTCCCCGGGACAGGAACACTGAAGCTTTCTTT
cdr3_aa: CASAPRDRNTEAFF
j_call: TRBJ1-1
v_call: TRBV19
clone_size: .
d_call: TRBD1

cdr3_nt: TGTGCCAGCAGCGTAGCTGTGGGGGGCGCTAATGAAAAACTGTTTTTT
cdr3_aa: CASSVAVGGANEKLFF
j_call: TRBJ1-4
v_call: TRBV9
clone_size: .
d_call: .

cdr3_nt: TGTGCCAGCAGCTTGGCTGGGGGCAAGGACGAGCAGTACTTC
cdr3_aa: CASSLAGGKDEQYF
j_call: TRBJ2-7
v_call: TRBV5-4
clone_size: .
d_call: .

cdr3_nt: TGTGCCAGCAGTCGCGGACAGGACTGGGATGGCTACACCTTC
cdr3_aa: CASSRGQDWDGYTF
j_call: TRBJ1-2
v_call: TRBV2
clone_size: .
d_call: TRBD1

cdr3_nt: TGTGCCAGCAGATCACCGGGCGGGACATCTTATGGCTACACCTTC
cdr3_aa: CASRSPGGTSYGYTF
j_call: TRBJ1-2
v_call: TRBV6-5
clone_size: .
d_call: .

cdr3_nt: TGCAGCGCCCGACAGGGAAACATTCAGTACTTC
cdr3_aa: CSARQGNIQYF
j_call: TRBJ2-4
v_call: TRBV20-1
clone_size: .
d_call: TRBD1

cdr3_nt: TGTGCCAGCAGTTCTCGCCTAGGGCCCAATCAGCCCCAGCATTTT
cdr3_aa: CASSSRLGPNQPQHF
j_call: TRBJ1-5
v_call: TRBV27
clone_size: .
d_call: .

cdr3_nt: TGTGCCAGCAGCTTCCAACGGACAGGGGGCCCTGAGACCCAGTACTTC
cdr3_aa: CASSFQRTGGPETQYF
j_call: TRBJ2-5
v_call: TRBV5-4
clone_size: .
d_call: TRBD1

cdr3_nt: TGTGCCAGTAGTCGACCGCAAGGGGACTACTCTGGAAACACCATATATTTT
cdr3_aa: CASSRPQGDYSGNTIYF
j_call: TRBJ1-3
v_call: TRBV19
clone_size: .
d_call: .

cdr3_nt: TGCGCCAGCAGCTTCGACGGCTGGGGAGACTATGGCTACACCTTC
cdr3_aa: CASSFDGWGDYGYTF
j_call: TRBJ1-2
v_call: TRBV5-1
clone_size: .
d_call: .

cdr3_nt: TGTGCCAGCAGCCCGGGACAGCAAGAAAACACCATATATTTT
cdr3_aa: CASSPGQQENTIYF
j_call: TRBJ1-3
v_call: TRBV28
clone_size: .
d_call: TRBD1

cdr3_nt: TGCGCCAGCAGCCAAGATACAGTCTTCCGTGGCTACACCTTC
cdr3_aa: CASSQDTVFRGYTF
j_call: TRBJ1-2
v_call: TRBV4-1
clone_size: .
d_call: .

cdr3_nt: TGTGCCAGCAGCGCCGGACAGAACTATGGCTACACCTTC
cdr3_aa: CASSAGQNYGYTF
j_call: TRBJ1-2
v_call: TRBV7-2
clone_size: .
d_call: .

cdr3_nt: TGTGCCAGCAGTGACCTTGCGGGGGGGGCAAACAATGAGCAGTTCTTC
cdr3_aa: CASSDLAGGANNEQFF
j_call: TRBJ2-1
v_call: TRBV2
clone_size: .
d_call: TRBD2

cdr3_nt: TGTGCCAGCAGCTTAGCTAGAGGGTCAGGGGACATAAACACTGAAGCTTTCTTT
cdr3_aa: CASSLARGSGDINTEAFF
j_call: TRBJ1-1
v_call: TRBV7-2
clone_size: .
d_call: .

cdr3_nt: TGTGCCAGCAGTCAGGGACGGGGCTATGGCTACACCTTC
cdr3_aa: CASSQGRGYGYTF
j_call: TRBJ1-2
v_call: TRBV28
clone_size: .
d_call: .